The clone carrying this T cell receptor beta chain was counted between two and nine times. These data are taken from a study of regulatory T cells in long-lasting Graves disease. The CDR3 is 15 amino acids. V dropped 6 bases and J dropped 4; count of bases not matched to a gene: 9. Germline V gene sequence: CDR1 DFQATT, CDR2 SNEGSKA (reference sequence). Assembly of TCR beta libraries relied on iRepertoire HTBI primers together with Arm-PCR of CDR3 regions. TCRdb reanalysed the multiplex PCR reads using MiXCR and keeps one entry per CDR3 protein. The sample lists about 400,000 distinct CDR3 sequences, about 20% occurring once. Noted time point: persistent/refractory GD, antithyroid drugs over 5 years with positive TRAb. PBMCs were the source of the RNA used for TCR sequencing. Those enrolled as patients came out of an endocrinology department in Xi'an, China.

The sample here was peripheral blood mononuclear cells (PBMCs), taken when the disease was refractory, from a patient treated with antithyroid drugs. The sequence came from a female donor with Graves disease. V usage is TRBV20-1 and J usage is TRBJ2-1; TRBD2 matches at 10 bases. CDR3 region: CSAAVASGRYNEQFF. DNA for the CDR3: TGCAGTGCCGCGGTGGCTAGCGGGAGATACAATGAGCAGTTCTTC.